This TCR beta chain came from a study of T cells in Graves' hyperthyroidism and ophthalmopathy. Broader study findings: A median 6.5 months before onset, the model predicted ophthalmopathy. Most thyroid clonotypes with frequency above 0.001 were detected in blood. Ophthalmopathy cases were set apart from stable hyperthyroidism by a 13 V-J model.

The source material, RNA transcripts, was used to amplify TCR beta CDR3 regions. Initially, a first-round RT-PCR of the TCR CDR3 employed the HTBI primer set. TCRdb re-called the multiplex PCR reads through MiXCR, storing one row per CDR3 protein. Here the sample spans around 300,000 distinct CDR3 sequences, around 20% being singletons. This clonotype was counted only a few times. Its antigen is currently unknown. The germline CDR1 and CDR2 sequences are DFQATT and SNEGSKA (reference sequence). Trimming took 5 bases from V and 8 from J; bases not matched to a gene: 3. The CDR3 has 11 residues. Exclusion of a patient resulted from uncontrolled infection, other autoimmune disease, pregnancy or lactation.

This receptor was taken from a man aged 30-40 years with Graves' ophthalmopathy. The specimen sequenced was blood. The chain recombines TRBV20-1 with TRBJ1-1; 9 positions match TRBD1. CDR3 nucleotide sequence: TGCAGTGCTCGTGGGACAGGGGAAGCTTTCTTT. Encoded protein: CSARGTGEAFF.